This T cell receptor (beta chain) was profiled in a study of tumor-infiltrating lymphocytes in localized non-small cell lung cancer. The length of the CDR3 is 13 residues. The V gene end was trimmed by 5 bases and the J gene end by 7 bases; junction bases not matched to a gene: 8. Germline V CDR1 and CDR2: MNHEY, SVGAGI. The method was immunoSEQ multiplex PCR; TCRdb's version includes in-frame clones alone and lacks a portion of them. Of about 13,000 clones listed, 70% to 80% were seen once; the top ten hold 12%. This chain joins TRBV6-5 and TRBJ2-7, with 7 bases fitting TRBD1. Sequenced material: lung tumor tissue. The sequence came from a human donor with non-small cell lung cancer. CDR3 sequence reads: CASSQRQGWEQYF. The CDR3 nucleotides read TGTGCCAGCAGTCAACGACAGGGTTGGGAGCAGTACTTC.